This note documents a single T cell receptor beta chain sequence. This specimen belongs to a study of blood T cells in healthy people across ages. A second PCR of roughly 7 to 11 cycles used a sample-barcoded 5' primer and a J-beta primer mix. TCRdb re-analysed the 5' RACE reads in MiXCR, keeping a single row per CDR3 protein. This table has around 1.5 million distinct CDR3 sequences, around 59% appearing once. The germline gives CDR1 KGHDR, CDR2 SFDVKD. V lost 3 bases to trimming and J lost 3 bases, with 11 bases between them. The CDR3 loop spans 15 amino acids. The specimen sequenced was blood. V is TRBV24-1 and J is TRBJ2-1; D could derive from TRBD1 or TRBD2 (5 bases each). This clonotype was sampled from a man aged 18-30 years in good health. CDR3 region: CATSDPRDDYNEQFF. The CDR3 coding sequence is TGTGCCACCAGTGATCCCCGGGACGACTACAATGAGCAGTTCTTC.